The 5 T cell receptor beta chains below come from one sample, sequenced in a study of CD8 T cells in Susac syndrome. RNA totalling roughly 0.5 to 1 ug underwent reverse transcription with random hexamers. MiXCR was run by TCRdb on the immunoSEQ multiplex PCR reads, yielding one entry per CDR3 protein. Counted here are roughly 330,000 distinct CDR3 sequences, roughly nine tenths occurring once; the ten biggest clones make up 0.06% to 0.075%. The sequencing sample was made of CD4+ T cells from PBMCs. These receptors were taken from a human donor with multiple sclerosis.

This sequence joins TRBV7-2 and TRBJ2-1; D perhaps matches TRBD1 (5 bases). CDR3 length equals 16 residues. Germline CDR1 reads SGHTA; CDR2 reads FQGNSA. V gave up 5 bases and J gave up 9 bases, with 23 bases separating them. CDR3 sequence: CASSQNRSPYRGEQFF. As DNA, the CDR3 is TGTGCCAGCAGCCAAAATCGAAGCCCGTATAGGGGTGAGCAGTTCTTC.

The chain carries TRBV18 and TRBJ2-7, with D possibly called TRBD1 or TRBD2 (5 bases each). V was cut by 3 bases and J by 6 bases, with 15 bases left in between. The CDR3 is made up of 14 amino acids. From germline, CDR1 is KGHSH and CDR2 LQKENI. CDR3 sequence reads: CASSPGTFLTEQYF. The CDR3 DNA sequence: TGTGCCAGCTCACCCGGGACGTTTTTGACCGAGCAGTACTTC.

As to this clonotype: Sequence at one end of the junction differs from germline and may be a read error. V is TRBV7-2 and J is TRBJ2-6, with D possibly TRBD2 on 5 matching bases. CDR3 length: 18 amino acids. The germline gives CDR1 SGHTA, CDR2 FQGNSA. CDR3 nucleotide sequence: TGTGCCAGCAGCCTAGCTAGTCCACCCCTCTCTGGGGCCAACGTCCTGACTTTC. Translation gives CASSLASPPLSGANVLTF.

This clonotype appeared a single time. V usage is TRBV6-6 and J usage is TRBJ2-7; tentatively, D is TRBD1 (5 bases). The CDR3 extends over 13 amino acids. V was trimmed by 1 base and J by 3 bases, leaving 7 bases between them. CDR1 is MNHNY and CDR2 is SVGAGI in the germline V gene (reference sequence). The CDR3, as DNA: TGTGCCAGCAGTTACTATCAGGGCTACGAGCAGTACTTC. It specifies CASSYYQGYEQYF.

This clonotype was counted only a few times. The rearrangement uses TRBV12-3 or TRBV12-4 and TRBJ2-5; D remains ambiguous. This CDR3 region has 13 residues. The germline V and J ends were trimmed by 3 bases and 2 bases, with 7 bases remaining between them. CDR3: CASSFGLQETQYF. The CDR3 nucleotides are TGTGCCAGCAGTTTCGGTCTACAAGAGACCCAGTACTTC.